The 2 T cell receptor beta chains given below trace back to one sample, sequenced in a study of T-cell memory formation after mild COVID-19. TCRdb called the 5' RACE reads again in MiXCR, with one record for every CDR3 protein. Of some 200,000 distinct CDR3 sequences in the sample, over 20% are singletons; the top ten hold roughly 23%. Sequencing used PBMCs or a T cell subset sorted from them (not recorded which). These receptors were collected from an adult woman who had mild COVID-19 (a few samples of this study predate the infection). Cell type and time point are not known.

This rearrangement joins TRBV2 to TRBJ2-7; D remains unclear. The ends were cut back, 6 bases at V and 3 bases at J, with 9 bases in the middle. CDR3 size: 12 residues. The germline V gene has CDR1 SNHLY and CDR2 FYNNEI. CDR3 sequence (DNA): TGTGCCAGCAGCTCAACACTCTACGAGCAGTACTTC. Encoded protein: CASSSTLYEQYF.

Only a few counts were recorded for this clonotype. The chain has TRBV27 and TRBJ2-2; a possible D gene is TRBD1 (6 bases). The CDR3 contains 13 residues. The germline V gene encodes CDR1 MNHEY and CDR2 SMNVEV (reference sequence). V was pared by 5 bases and J by 6 bases, with 10 bases between. CDR3 amino acids: CASSGGEAGELFF. DNA of the CDR3: TGTGCCAGCAGTGGGGGCGAGGCCGGGGAGCTGTTTTTT.